This T cell receptor (beta chain) derives from a study of shared clonotypes between healthy human individuals. Replicate PCRs from sorted subsets contained roughly 200 ng DNA, which is roughly 30,000 T cell genomes. This table comes from immunoSEQ multiplex PCR, and its TCRdb copy is limited to in-frame clones, with some not included. The repertoire holds about 2 million clones, with 90% to 95% as singletons. V shed 7 bases and J 7 bases; nucleotides not matched to a gene: 10. This CDR3 has 14 amino acids. Germline V gene sequence: CDR1 SGHRS, CDR2 YFSETQ. The V call is TRBV5-1, the J call TRBJ2-7; 11 bases are a match to TRBD1. Sample: naive CD4+ T cells sorted from blood. The sample's subset: CD45RA+ positively selected. This clonotype originated in a man in his late teens or twenties in good health. The CDR3 bases are TGCGCCAGCGGCTATGGACAGGGGGCTGGGGAGCAGTACTTC. This codes for CASGYGQGAGEQYF.